This TCR beta chain was captured in a study of molecular identifiers for immune sequencing clone quantification. This clonotype was counted at least ten times. V lost 4 bases, J lost 5 bases, and 6 bases lay in between. The CDR3 extends over 12 amino acids. Germline CDR1 SGHNT, CDR2 YENEEA. TCRdb used MiXCR to reprocess the PCR reads, holding one entry per CDR3 protein. Of around 480,000 distinct CDR3 sequences listed, roughly 25% were seen once; the top ten hold 0.7% to 0.9%. Source material: naive CD8+ T cells from blood, with Jurkat cell RNA spiked in. Subset: FACS-sorted CD8+CD4-CCR7+CD45RA+ naive T cells. The clonotype comes from a human donor in good health. Some libraries in this study had Jurkat cell RNA spiked in. This chain joins TRBV11-3 and TRBJ2-4; D ambiguous. CDR3 region: CASSSSENIQYF. The CDR3 nucleotides read TGTGCCAGCAGCTCGAGTGAAAACATTCAGTACTTC.